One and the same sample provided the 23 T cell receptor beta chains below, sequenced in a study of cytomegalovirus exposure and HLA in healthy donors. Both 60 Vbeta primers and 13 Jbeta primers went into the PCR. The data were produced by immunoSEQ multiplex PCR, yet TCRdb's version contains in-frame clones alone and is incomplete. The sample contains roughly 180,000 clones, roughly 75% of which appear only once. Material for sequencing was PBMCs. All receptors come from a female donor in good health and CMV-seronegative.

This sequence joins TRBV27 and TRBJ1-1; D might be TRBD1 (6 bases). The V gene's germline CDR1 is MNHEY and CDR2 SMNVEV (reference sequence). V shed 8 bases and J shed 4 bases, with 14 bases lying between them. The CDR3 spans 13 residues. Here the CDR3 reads CASGIQGGTEAFF. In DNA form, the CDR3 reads TGTGCCAGCGGGATACAGGGCGGCACTGAAGCTTTCTTT.

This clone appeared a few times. CDR3 nucleotides: TGTGCCAGCAGGGGGACTAGCGGCGGGGAGACCCAGTACTTC. As protein: CASRGTSGGETQYF. This chain connects TRBV7-2 to TRBJ2-5, with 11 nucleotides matching TRBD2. Germline V gene lookup returns CDR1 SGHTA and CDR2 FQGNSA. The CDR3 has 14 residues. Trimming removed 6 bases from V and 5 bases from J; junction bases left unmatched: 5.

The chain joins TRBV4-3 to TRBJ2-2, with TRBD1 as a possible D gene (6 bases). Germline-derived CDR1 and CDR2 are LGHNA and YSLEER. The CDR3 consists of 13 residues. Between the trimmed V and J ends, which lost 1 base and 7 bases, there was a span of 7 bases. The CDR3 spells CASSQGQDGELFF. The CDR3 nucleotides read TGCGCCAGCAGCCAAGGACAGGACGGGGAGCTGTTTTTT.

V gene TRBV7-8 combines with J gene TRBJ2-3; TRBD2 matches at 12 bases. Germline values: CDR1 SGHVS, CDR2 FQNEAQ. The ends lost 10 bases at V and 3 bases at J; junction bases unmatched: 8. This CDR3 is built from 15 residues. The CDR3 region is CATTTSGRGTDTQYF. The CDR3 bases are TGTGCCACCACGACTAGCGGGAGAGGGACAGATACGCAGTATTTT. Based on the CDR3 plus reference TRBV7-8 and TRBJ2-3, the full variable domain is GAGVSQSPRYKVAKRGQDVALRCDPISGHVSLFWYQQALGQGPEFLTYFQNEAQLDKSGLPSDRFFAERPEGSVSTLKIQRTQQEDSAVYLCATTTSGRGTDTQYFGPGTRLTVL.

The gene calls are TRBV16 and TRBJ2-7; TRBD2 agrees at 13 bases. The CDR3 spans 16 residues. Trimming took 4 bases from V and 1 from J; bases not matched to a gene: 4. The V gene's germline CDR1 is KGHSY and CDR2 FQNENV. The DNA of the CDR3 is TGTGCCAGCAGCCCCGGACTAGCGGGAGAGTCCTACGAGCAGTACTTC. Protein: CASSPGLAGESYEQYF. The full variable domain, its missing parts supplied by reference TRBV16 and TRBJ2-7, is GEEVAQTPKHLVRGEGQKAKLYCAPIKGHSYVFWYQQVLKNEFKFLISFQNENVFDETGMPKERFSAKCLPNSPCSLEIQATKLEDSAVYFCASSPGLAGESYEQYFGPGTRLTVT.

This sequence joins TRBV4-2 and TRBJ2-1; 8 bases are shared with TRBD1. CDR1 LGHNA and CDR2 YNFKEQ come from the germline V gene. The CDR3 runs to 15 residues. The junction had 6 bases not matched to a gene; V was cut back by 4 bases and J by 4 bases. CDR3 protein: CASSRGTGEYNEQFF. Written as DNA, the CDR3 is TGTGCCAGCAGCCGAGGGACAGGCGAGTACAATGAGCAGTTCTTC.

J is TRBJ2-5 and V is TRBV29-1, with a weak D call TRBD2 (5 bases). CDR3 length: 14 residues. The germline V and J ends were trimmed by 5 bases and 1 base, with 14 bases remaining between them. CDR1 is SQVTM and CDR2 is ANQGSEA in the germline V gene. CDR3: CSVRSRGSQETQYF. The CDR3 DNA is TGCAGCGTTCGATCTAGAGGGTCCCAAGAGACCCAGTACTTC.

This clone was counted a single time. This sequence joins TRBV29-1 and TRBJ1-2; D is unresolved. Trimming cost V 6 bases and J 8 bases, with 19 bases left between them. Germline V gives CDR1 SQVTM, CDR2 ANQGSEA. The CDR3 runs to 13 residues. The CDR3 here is CSVLRGMGSGYTF. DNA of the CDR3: TGCAGCGTACTTCGCGGGATGGGGAGCGGCTACACCTTC.

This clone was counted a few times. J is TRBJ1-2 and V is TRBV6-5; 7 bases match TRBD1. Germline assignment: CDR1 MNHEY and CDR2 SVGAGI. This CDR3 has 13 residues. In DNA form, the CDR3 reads TGTGCTACCTCTCCAGGGGGTCTCTATGGCTACACCTTC. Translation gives CATSPGGLYGYTF.

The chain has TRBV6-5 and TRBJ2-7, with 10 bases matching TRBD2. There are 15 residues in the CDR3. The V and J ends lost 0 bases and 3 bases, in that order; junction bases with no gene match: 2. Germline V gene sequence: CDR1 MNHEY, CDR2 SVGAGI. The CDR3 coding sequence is TGTGCCAGCAGTTACTCAGCTAGCGGGAGCTACGAGCAGTACTTC. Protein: CASSYSASGSYEQYF.

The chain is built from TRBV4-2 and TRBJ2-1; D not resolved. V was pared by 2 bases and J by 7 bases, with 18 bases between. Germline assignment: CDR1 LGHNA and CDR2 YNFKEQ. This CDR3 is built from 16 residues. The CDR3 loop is CASSQSASVQLNEQFF. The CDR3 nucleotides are TGTGCCAGCAGCCAATCCGCGAGCGTGCAACTTAATGAGCAGTTCTTC.

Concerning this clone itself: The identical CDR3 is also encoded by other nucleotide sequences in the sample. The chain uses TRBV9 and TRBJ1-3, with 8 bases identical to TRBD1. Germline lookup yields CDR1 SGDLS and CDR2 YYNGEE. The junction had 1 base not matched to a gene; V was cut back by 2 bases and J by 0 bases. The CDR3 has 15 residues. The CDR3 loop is CASSVGTGSGNTIYF. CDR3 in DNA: TGTGCCAGCAGCGTCGGGACAGGCTCTGGAAACACCATATATTTT.

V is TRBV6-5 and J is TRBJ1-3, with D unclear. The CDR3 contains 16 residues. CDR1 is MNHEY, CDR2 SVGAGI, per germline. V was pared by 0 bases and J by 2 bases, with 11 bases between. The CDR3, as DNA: TGTGCCAGCAGTTACTCCTTGGGAGGCCCTGGAAACACCATATATTTT. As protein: CASSYSLGGPGNTIYF.

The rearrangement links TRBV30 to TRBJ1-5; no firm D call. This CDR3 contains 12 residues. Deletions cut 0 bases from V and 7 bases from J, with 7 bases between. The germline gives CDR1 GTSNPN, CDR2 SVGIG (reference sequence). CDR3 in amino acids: CAWSVLEQPQHF. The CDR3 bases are TGTGCCTGGAGTGTACTGGAGCAGCCCCAGCATTTT.

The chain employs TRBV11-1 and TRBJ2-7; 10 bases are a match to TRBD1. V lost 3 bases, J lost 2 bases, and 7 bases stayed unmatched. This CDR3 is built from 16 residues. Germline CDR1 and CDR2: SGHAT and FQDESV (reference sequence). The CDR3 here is CASSFSRDRGTYEQYF. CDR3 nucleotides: TGTGCCAGCAGCTTTTCCCGGGACAGGGGTACCTACGAGCAGTACTTC.

CDR3 bases: TGCGCCAGCAGCCAAGAGTGGACAGGGACGTTCTACGAGCAGTACTTC. It specifies CASSQEWTGTFYEQYF. The chain carries TRBV4-1 and TRBJ2-7; 8 bases are shared with TRBD1. The CDR3 spans 16 residues. CDR1 and CDR2 (germline): MGHRA, YSYEKL. Germline trimming cut 0 bases from V and 3 bases from J; bases unmatched to any gene: 7.

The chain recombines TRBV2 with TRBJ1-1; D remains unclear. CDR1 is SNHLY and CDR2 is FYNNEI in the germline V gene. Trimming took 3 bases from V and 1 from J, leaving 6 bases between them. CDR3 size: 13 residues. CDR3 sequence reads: CASSEERNTEAFF. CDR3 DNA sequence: TGTGCCAGCAGTGAGGAGAGGAACACTGAAGCTTTCTTT.

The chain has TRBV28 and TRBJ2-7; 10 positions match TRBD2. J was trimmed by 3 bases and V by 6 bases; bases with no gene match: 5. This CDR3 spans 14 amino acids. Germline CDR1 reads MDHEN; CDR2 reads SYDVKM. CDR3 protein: CASRPLAGDYEQYF. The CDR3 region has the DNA TGTGCCAGCAGACCCCTAGCGGGAGACTACGAGCAGTACTTC.

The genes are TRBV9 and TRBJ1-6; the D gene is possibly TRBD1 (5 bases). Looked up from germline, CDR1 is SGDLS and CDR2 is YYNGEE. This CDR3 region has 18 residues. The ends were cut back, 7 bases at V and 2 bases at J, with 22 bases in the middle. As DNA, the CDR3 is TGTGCCAGCGGAGAAGCATGGGGCAGGGTCCCCTATAATTCACCCCTCCACTTT. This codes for CASGEAWGRVPYNSPLHF.

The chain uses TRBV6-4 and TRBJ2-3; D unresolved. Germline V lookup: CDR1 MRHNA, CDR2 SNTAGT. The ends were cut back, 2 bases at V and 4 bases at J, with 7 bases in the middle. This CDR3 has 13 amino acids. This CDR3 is CASSDVAADTQYF. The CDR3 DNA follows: TGTGCCAGCAGTGACGTGGCTGCAGATACGCAGTATTTT.

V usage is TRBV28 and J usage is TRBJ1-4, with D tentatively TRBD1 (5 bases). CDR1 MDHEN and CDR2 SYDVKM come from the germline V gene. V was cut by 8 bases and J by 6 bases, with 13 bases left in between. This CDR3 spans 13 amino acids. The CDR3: CASGTSGYEKLFF. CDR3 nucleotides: TGTGCCAGCGGGACTTCGGGCTATGAAAAACTGTTTTTT.

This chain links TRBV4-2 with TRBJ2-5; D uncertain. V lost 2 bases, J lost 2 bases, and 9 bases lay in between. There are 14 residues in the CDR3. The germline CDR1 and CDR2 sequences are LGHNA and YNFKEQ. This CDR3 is CASSQRSQQETQYF. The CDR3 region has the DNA TGTGCCAGCAGCCAAAGGTCACAGCAAGAGACCCAGTACTTC.

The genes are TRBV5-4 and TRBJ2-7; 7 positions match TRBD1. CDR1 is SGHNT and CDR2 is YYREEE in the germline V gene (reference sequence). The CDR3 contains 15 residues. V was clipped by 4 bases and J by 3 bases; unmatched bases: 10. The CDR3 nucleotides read TGTGCCAGCAGCCCTCAGACAGGGAAGGGCTACGAGCAGTACTTC. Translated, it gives CASSPQTGKGYEQYF.